The T cell receptor beta chain described here comes from a study of CD8 T cells in Susac syndrome (dated by TCRdb to between 2018 and 2021). About the investigation overall: Of the Susac syndrome patients who were sequenced, eight were in clinical remission while 5 or 6 had clinically active disease. At blood withdrawal, Susac syndrome patients were either therapy-naive, taking corticosteroids (in some cases with IVIg as well), or taking IVIg alone. The study used repertoire sequencing to test whether antigen drove CD8+ T cell activation and differentiation in Susac syndrome. General findings and caveats noted by the study authors: The number of individuals in the TCR sequencing and HLA analysis was acknowledged as relatively small. In the CD4+ T cell repertoire of Susac syndrome patients, clonal expansion was not detected.

High-throughput TCR beta sequencing profiled peripheral blood CD8+ and CD4+ T cells from healthy donors, Susac syndrome patients and multiple sclerosis patients. Susac syndrome patients met recently defined diagnostic criteria for definite or probable disease. Bulk CD8+ and CD4+ T cells were purified by magnetic negative isolation, whereas CD8+ TEMRA cells were enriched by FACS. Blood was drawn into EDTA tubes, processed within 24 hours, and PBMCs were isolated by density gradient centrifugation. PBMCs intended for TCR sequencing were frozen in liquid nitrogen and were later thawed in a 37 degrees C water bath. The sorted or isolated CD4+, CD8+ and CD8+ TEMRA cells had a purity of 90% or higher. Details on this clonotype: Its antigen is still unknown. Per-nucleotide qualities are absent, and no much larger clonotype sits a single base away.

Taken from the germline V gene, the CDR1 and CDR2 loops are SGHTA and FQGTGA. The trim is 5 bases for V and 3 bases for J, with a gap of 16 bases between the germline ends. From the cysteine up to the phenylalanine, the CDR3 has a length of 15 residues. The sequence is cut down to CDR3 DNA, 45 bases in frame from base 1. RNA was extracted with the RNeasy kit and roughly 0.45 to 1 ug was reverse transcribed using random hexamers. The immunoSEQ multiplex PCR assay, covering 54 Vbeta and 13 Jbeta segments, was used to amplify TCR beta CDR3 regions. PCR amplification bias was corrected by using a synthetic template baseline for primer optimization and computational correction. The original pipeline was this. Only productive sequences were kept, with reads annotated to V, D and J genes according to IMGT and analyzed in immunoSEQ Analyzer. Clonality was calculated as one minus the Shannon entropy normalized by log2 of the number of productive unique sequences. Public and private clones were assessed among the 100 most prevalent clones of each patient and control. Susac-specific clones were defined as absent from healthy and MS cohorts, 800 to 1,200 published viral clones and other ImmuneACCESS disease sequences. TCRdb handled the public reads itself, with Q25 trimming in fastp and clone calling in MiXCR, and kept productive beta chains. Every distinct CDR3 protein forms one entry, paired with its most common genes and DNA. Here the V and J calls rest on TCRdb's processing, not on the authors' analysis. The sample includes 150,000 or so distinct CDR3 sequences, with roughly 94% observed a single time. The ten largest account for approximately 0.13% of the sample.

The source of this sequence is a human donor with Susac syndrome. The receptor chain draws on TRBV7-3 and TRBJ1-2; the D gene is perhaps TRBD1, from 5 matching bases. The sample consisted of CD4+ T cells from PBMCs. The nucleotide sequence is given as TGTGCCAGCAGCCCACGGGCAGGGACGGACTATGGCTACACCTTC. Translated, this gives CASSPRAGTDYGYTF.